This T cell receptor beta chain was found in a study of CD8+ T cells in alopecia areata. The study, taken as a whole, reports: A great number of expanded lesional clones endured in scalp and blood during tofacitinib. For patients receiving tofacitinib, scalp clonality and expanded CD8+ clones among the top 100 significantly decreased.

With respect to this clone: Its antigen is not known.

The authors extracted RNA and reverse transcribed it into cDNA as the sequencing template. TCRdb's copy holds only in-frame clones and misses some; the assay was immunoSEQ multiplex PCR. The table lists roughly 180,000 clones, approximately 49% of them singletons. Treatment defined: oral pan-JAK inhibitor, 5-10 mg twice daily. V lost 1 base, J lost 0 bases, and 7 bases lay in between. Germline V gene sequence: CDR1 SQVTM, CDR2 ANQGSEA. CDR3 length: 13 residues. The rearrangement joins TRBV29-1 to TRBJ2-7, with D maybe TRBD1 (6 bases). This clonotype was obtained from a human donor with alopecia areata. Material: CD8+ T cells sorted from blood, obtained at week 52, from a patient treated with tofacitinib. The CDR3 DNA sequence: TGCAGCGTTGAAGCAGGGGACTCCTACGAGCAGTACTTC. This encodes CSVEAGDSYEQYF.